This TCR beta chain was captured in a study of tissue T cells after allogeneic stem cell transplantation. Germline loops: CDR1 FNHDT, CDR2 SITEND (reference sequence). The CDR3 totals 16 residues. Germline trimming cut 8 bases from V and 1 base from J; bases unmatched to any gene: 8. CDR3 sequences, V/J genes, frequencies and template counts came from survey-depth TCRbeta sequencing. Libraries were prepared by immunoSEQ multiplex PCR; TCRdb keeps only in-frame clonotypes and omits some of them. The sample has 5,000 to 6,000 clones; roughly 56% are singletons. The time point: mouse harvest day 7 after allogeneic transplant. Mouse grafts combined 10^7 T-cell-depleted bone marrow cells with 10^6 splenic CD5+ T cells. Tissues came from B6→BALB/c major-mismatch GVHD mice at day 7 or 14. Of note for this clone: Genes here carry mouse names. Read data end 1 residue before the CDR3 end; the end is taken from the germline J gene.

This chain connects TRBV19 to TRBJ2-4; TRBD1 agrees at 12 bases. The clonotype was recovered from a female BALB/c mouse given C57BL/6 T cells with graft-versus-host disease after an allogeneic hematopoietic cell transplant. Sample: gut tissue. The CDR3 is CAREPGQGAGQNTLYF. The CDR3 DNA, read in part, is TGTGCCAGGGAACCGGGACAGGGGGCGGGTCAAAACACCTTGTAC.